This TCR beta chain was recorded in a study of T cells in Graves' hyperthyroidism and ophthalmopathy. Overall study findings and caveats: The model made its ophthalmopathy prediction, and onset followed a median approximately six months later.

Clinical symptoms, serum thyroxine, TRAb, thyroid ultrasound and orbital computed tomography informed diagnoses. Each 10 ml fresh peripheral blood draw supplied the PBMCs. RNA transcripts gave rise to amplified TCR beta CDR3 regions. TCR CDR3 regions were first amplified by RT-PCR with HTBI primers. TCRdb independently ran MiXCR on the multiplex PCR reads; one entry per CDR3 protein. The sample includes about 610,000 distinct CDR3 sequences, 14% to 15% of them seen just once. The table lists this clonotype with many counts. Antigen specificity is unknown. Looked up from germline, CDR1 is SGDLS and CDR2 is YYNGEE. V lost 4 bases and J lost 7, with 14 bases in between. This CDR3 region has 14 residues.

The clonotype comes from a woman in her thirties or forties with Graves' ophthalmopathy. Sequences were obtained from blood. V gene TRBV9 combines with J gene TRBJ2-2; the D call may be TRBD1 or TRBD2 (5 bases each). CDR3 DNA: TGTGCCAGCAGCTCACGACTGAGGGGCGGGGAGCTGTTTTTT. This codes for CASSSRLRGGELFF.